The entry below gives a single T cell receptor (beta chain) sequence along with its context. Its specificity is not known. This record belongs to a study of metastatic and nonmetastatic thyroid tumors. Before thyroid surgery, none of the patients had received any treatment. Study results and caveats: A significant increase in TCR beta diversity was reportedly seen in malignant thyroid tumors relative to benign nodules, in blood and tumor.

TCRdb re-called clones via MiXCR from the PCR reads. The sample records fewer than 16,000 clones, roughly 24% being singletons. The trim removed 0 bases at V and 3 bases at J, leaving 8 bases unmatched. The germline gives CDR1 SGHRS, CDR2 YFSETQ. The CDR3 sequence is 17 residues long. The chain carries TRBV5-1 and TRBJ2-3; 9 positions match TRBD2. Sequencing was done on a sample of tumor tissue. The clonotype originates from a female donor with papillary thyroid cancer or a benign thyroid nodule (not recorded which). Some clones in this sample may be carry-over from other donors' samples. The CDR3 sequence: CASSLELAGGPTDTQYF. CDR3 DNA: TGCGCCAGCAGCTTGGAATTGGCGGGAGGGCCGACAGATACGCAGTATTTT.